One and the same sample provided the 12 T cell receptor beta chains below, sequenced in a study of shared clonotypes between healthy human individuals. TCRdb keeps only in-frame clones here, not all; method: immunoSEQ multiplex PCR. This table holds about 2 million clones, over 85% found once. Naive CD8 cells lacked CD45RO, underwent positive selection for CCR7 and left out terminally differentiated effector memory CD45RA+ cells. Sequencing used naive CD8+ T cells sorted from blood. The origin of the receptors is a man in his late teens or twenties in good health.

The CDR3 bases are TGTGCCAGTTCCGCGGGGATAGATACGCAGTATTTT. Translating it yields CASSAGIDTQYF. The chain carries TRBV6-6 and TRBJ2-3, with a weak D call TRBD2 (6 bases). The germline CDR1 and CDR2 sequences are MNHNY and SVGAGI (reference sequence). The V and J ends lost 9 bases and 5 bases respectively, with 12 bases between them. CDR3 length: 12 residues.

This clone was counted only a few times. Different DNA sequences within this sample yield the same CDR3. V gene TRBV6-5 combines with J gene TRBJ2-7, with a tentative D call TRBD1 (6 bases). The length of the CDR3 is 16 residues. The V end was cut by 0 bases, the J end by 0 bases, with 12 bases between. Germline V gene sequence: CDR1 MNHEY, CDR2 SVGAGI. The CDR3 is CASSYSIGQTSYEQYF. The CDR3 DNA is TGTGCCAGCAGTTACTCGATTGGACAGACCTCCTACGAGCAGTACTTC.

The chain has TRBV11-2 and TRBJ1-1; 7 positions agree with TRBD1. Germline loops: CDR1 SGHAT, CDR2 FQNNGV. V gave up 8 bases and J gave up 3 bases; unmatched junction bases: 9. The CDR3 is 14 amino acids. The CDR3: CASGDKGQDTEAFF. The CDR3, as DNA: TGTGCCAGCGGGGATAAAGGACAGGACACTGAAGCTTTCTTT.

The chain uses TRBV7-6 and TRBJ2-3, with D perhaps matching TRBD1 or TRBD2 (5 bases each). Between the trimmed V and J ends, which lost 5 bases and 5 bases, there was a span of 17 bases. The CDR3 has 15 residues. The V gene's germline CDR1 is SGHVS and CDR2 FNYEAQ. The CDR3 spells CASSPATGRGDTQYF. For the CDR3, the DNA is TGTGCCAGCAGCCCCGCCACAGGCCGGGGAGATACGCAGTATTTT.

This rearrangement joins TRBV7-9 to TRBJ2-7, with D perhaps given as TRBD1 or TRBD2 (5 bases each). The CDR3 is 15 residues long. Per the germline V gene, CDR1 is SEHNR and CDR2 is FQNEAQ (reference sequence). Trimming took 2 bases from V and 6 from J, leaving 17 bases between them. The CDR3 nucleotides are TGTGCCAGCAGCTTAATTTTGGGGGACCCGCCCGAGCAGTACTTC. Translated, it gives CASSLILGDPPEQYF.

V and J are TRBV19 and TRBJ1-1; 8 bases are shared with TRBD1. Looked up from germline, CDR1 is LNHDA and CDR2 is SQIVND (reference sequence). The CDR3 has 14 amino acids. Trimming took 4 bases from V and 2 from J; bases not matched to a gene: 3. The CDR3 region is CASSTDRGNTEAFF. The CDR3 DNA is TGTGCCAGTAGTACCGACAGGGGAAACACTGAAGCTTTCTTT.

The chain employs TRBV4-1 and TRBJ1-1, with a possible D match to TRBD1 (5 bases). The germline V gene encodes CDR1 MGHRA and CDR2 YSYEKL. V lost 5 bases and J lost 2, with 12 bases in between. The CDR3 totals 14 residues. The CDR3 protein is CASSSPGPNTEAFF. CDR3 DNA sequence: TGCGCCAGCAGCTCGCCGGGACCAAACACTGAAGCTTTCTTT.

This chain joins TRBV5-1 and TRBJ1-1; maybe TRBD1 (6 bases). V was shortened by 3 bases and J by 5 bases, with 11 bases between the two germline ends. This CDR3 contains 13 residues. Looked up from germline, CDR1 is SGHRS and CDR2 is YFSETQ. The CDR3 reads CASSYGQTTEAFF. Written as DNA, the CDR3 is TGCGCCAGCAGCTACGGACAGACTACTGAAGCTTTCTTT.

The V call is TRBV20-1, the J call TRBJ1-4, with a possible D match to TRBD1 (5 bases). CDR1 is DFQATT and CDR2 is SNEGSKA in the germline V gene (reference sequence). The CDR3 runs to 11 residues. Trimming pared 7 bases from V and 8 bases from J, leaving 11 bases between. The CDR3: CSVRGEEKLFF. The CDR3 nucleotides are TGCAGTGTCCGGGGGGAAGAAAAACTGTTTTTT.

The chain recombines TRBV4-3 with TRBJ2-1, with TRBD2 matching over 14 bases. There are 17 residues in the CDR3. Germline V gene sequence: CDR1 LGHNA, CDR2 YSLEER. Unmatched junction bases numbered 10, after V lost 4 bases and J lost 8 bases. CDR3 in amino acids: CASSLNPGLAGADEQFF. CDR3 DNA sequence: TGCGCCAGCAGCCTCAACCCGGGACTAGCGGGAGCAGATGAGCAGTTCTTC.

The chain employs TRBV11-2 and TRBJ2-1; no reliable D call. The CDR3 length is 13 residues. CDR1 SGHAT and CDR2 FQNNGV come from the germline V gene. V gave up 5 bases and J gave up 6 bases, with 11 bases separating them. CDR3 sequence reads: CASSPIRVNEQFF. The CDR3 DNA sequence: TGTGCCAGCAGCCCGATTAGGGTCAATGAGCAGTTCTTC.

This chain uses TRBV9 with TRBJ2-1; no reliable D call. The V end lost 4 bases, the J end lost 8 bases, and 10 bases lay between the germline ends. Looked up from germline, CDR1 is SGDLS and CDR2 is YYNGEE. This CDR3 is 12 amino acids long. Here the CDR3 reads CASSPSGDEQFF. The CDR3 region has the DNA TGTGCCAGCAGCCCCTCGGGTGATGAGCAGTTCTTC.